The 17 T cell receptor beta chains below come from one sample, sequenced in a study of T-cell reconstitution after alpha-beta-depleted transplantation in children. Unique molecular identifiers were used to barcode this TCRbeta library. From the PCR reads, TCRdb called clonotypes with MiXCR, one entry per CDR3 protein. Of approximately 270,000 distinct CDR3 sequences listed, approximately 24% were seen once; the top ten hold under 5.5%. The specimen comprised PBMCs, mostly from graft donor cells, sampled 360 days after TCRalphabeta/CD19-depleted stem cell transplant. These receptors all stem from a female patient aged 2 to 10 who had a stem cell transplant for congenital amegakaryocytic thrombocytopenia, so the T cells may come from the graft donor.

This clonotype has just a few counts. CDR3 DNA: TGTGCCAGCAGCCAAGAACCGGTACATAGTTTGAGCGCTGAAGCTTTCTTT. Amino acids: CASSQEPVHSLSAEAFF. The chain joins TRBV14 to TRBJ1-1, with D unclear. This CDR3 comprises 17 residues. Germline V gene lookup returns CDR1 SGHDN and CDR2 FVKESK. The V and J ends lost 0 bases and 6 bases respectively, with 20 bases between them.

This clonotype was detected only a few times. The chain recombines TRBV28 with TRBJ2-1; 12 bases are a match to TRBD2. Trimming took 3 bases from V and 14 from J; bases not matched to a gene: 5. CDR3 length: 13 residues. Germline V CDR1 and CDR2: MDHEN, SYDVKM. This CDR3 reads CASSFSSGGAEFF. For the CDR3, the DNA is TGTGCCAGCAGTTTCTCTAGCGGGGGGGCAGAGTTCTTC.

This chain uses TRBV5-1 with TRBJ2-3; D is undetermined. Germline values: CDR1 SGHRS, CDR2 YFSETQ. The CDR3 has 15 amino acids. V was cut by 2 bases and J by 5 bases, with 15 bases left in between. CDR3 nucleotides: TGCGCCAGCAGCTTTTACAGTACCTCAGGAGATACGCAGTATTTT. This codes for CASSFYSTSGDTQYF.

This chain joins TRBV20-1 and TRBJ1-4, with D possibly being TRBD1 (6 bases). Per germline, CDR1 DFQATT and CDR2 SNEGSKA (reference sequence). The CDR3 is made up of 13 amino acids. V was trimmed by 6 bases and J by 5 bases, leaving 13 bases between them. This CDR3 is CSARQVTNEKLFF. In DNA form, the CDR3 reads TGCAGTGCAAGACAGGTCACAAATGAAAAACTGTTTTTT.

A few counts support this clonotype. The chain couples TRBV3-1 to TRBJ2-3; D may be TRBD2 (6 bases). The V gene lost 1 base and the J gene lost 3 bases, with 8 bases spanning the gap. The CDR3 is made up of 14 amino acids. Germline CDR1 is LGHDT and CDR2 is YNNKEL (reference sequence). This CDR3 reads CASSQASGTDTQYF. The CDR3 DNA follows: TGTGCCAGCAGCCAAGCCAGCGGGACAGATACGCAGTATTTT.

V usage is TRBV14 and J usage is TRBJ2-7; unclear D gene. Trimming shortened V by 3 bases and J by 0 bases, and 12 bases separated the two germline ends. Germline lookup yields CDR1 SGHDN and CDR2 FVKESK. This CDR3 comprises 15 residues. The CDR3 DNA sequence: TGTGCCAGCAGCCACTGGGCCAGGAGCTCCTACGAGCAGTACTTC. Encoded protein: CASSHWARSSYEQYF.

This clonotype came up a few times. The chain joins TRBV12-3 or TRBV12-4 to TRBJ1-2; no reliable D call. V lost 6 bases and J 3 bases, leaving 11 bases between the germline ends. The CDR3 loop spans 13 amino acids. The CDR3 sequence is CASSRGLDYGYTF. CDR3 in DNA: TGTGCCAGCAGCCGTGGTTTGGACTATGGCTACACCTTC.

This rearrangement joins TRBV6-1 to TRBJ2-2; 11 bases match TRBD1. J lost 4 bases, V lost 6 bases, and 7 bases had no gene match. Germline CDR1 MNHNS, CDR2 SASEGT. The CDR3 is made up of 16 amino acids. CDR3: CASRSPGTGGTGELFF. DNA of the CDR3: TGTGCCAGCAGGTCTCCCGGGACAGGGGGCACCGGGGAGCTGTTTTTT.

The V call is TRBV20-1, the J call TRBJ1-5; 7 bases align to TRBD1. This CDR3 comprises 13 residues. V lost 6 bases, J lost 6 bases, and 8 bases stayed unmatched. Germline V gene data show CDR1 as DFQATT and CDR2 as SNEGSKA (reference sequence). Written as DNA, the CDR3 is TGCAGTGCGAATGACAGGGCAAGTCAGCCCCAGCATTTT. It codes for CSANDRASQPQHF.

This clonotype was found a few times. This chain joins TRBV28 and TRBJ1-1, with 9 bases aligning to TRBD1. The CDR3 loop spans 15 amino acids. Germline CDR1 reads MDHEN; CDR2 reads SYDVKM. Trimming cost V 2 bases and J 1 base; bases outside gene matches: 2. CDR3 in amino acids: CASSLTGGWNTEAFF. DNA for the CDR3: TGTGCCAGCAGTTTAACAGGGGGCTGGAACACTGAAGCTTTCTTT.

The sample holds a few counts of this clonotype. The J gene is TRBJ2-7, the V gene TRBV7-9; D is unresolved. There are 13 residues in the CDR3. Trimming stripped 5 bases from V and 7 bases from J, with 15 bases between. CDR1 and CDR2 (germline): SEHNR, FQNEAQ (reference sequence). Written as DNA, the CDR3 is TGTGCCAGCAGCAACCTCCTTCACGGGGAGCAGTACTTC. It codes for CASSNLLHGEQYF.

The chain recombines TRBV28 with TRBJ2-5, with TRBD2 matching over 7 bases. V lost 6 bases, J lost 1 base, and 17 bases stayed unmatched. Germline V gene sequence: CDR1 MDHEN, CDR2 SYDVKM. This CDR3 has 18 residues. CDR3 sequence: CASRWGGVTQVLQETQYF. For the CDR3, the DNA is TGTGCCAGCAGGTGGGGGGGTGTGACCCAGGTACTCCAAGAGACCCAGTACTTC.

Worth noting for this clonotype: A much larger clonotype is one base distant, so this may be a read error. The conserved phenylalanine or tryptophan normally closing the CDR3 is absent here, so this likely arose from a read error. DNA of the CDR3: TGCAGCGTTTTCTACAATGAGCAGTTCGTC. Translation gives CSVFYNEQFV. The gene calls are TRBV29-1 and TRBJ2-1; no firm D call. Germline V gene lookup returns CDR1 SQVTM and CDR2 ANQGSEA. The germline V and J ends were trimmed by 5 bases and 3 bases, with 2 bases remaining between them. The CDR3 runs 10 residues.

This clonotype was seen only a few times. The rearrangement joins TRBV27 to TRBJ2-1; no clear D gene. Germline V gene data show CDR1 as MNHEY and CDR2 as SMNVEV (reference sequence). CDR3 length: 13 residues. V was trimmed by 0 bases and J by 9 bases, leaving 9 bases between them. The CDR3 region is CASSLSDWGEQFF. As DNA, the CDR3 is TGTGCCAGCAGTTTATCTGACTGGGGTGAGCAGTTCTTC.

This clonotype appeared a few times. This rearrangement joins TRBV4-3 to TRBJ2-3; D call uncertain. Between the trimmed V and J ends, which lost 0 bases and 2 bases, there was a span of 3 bases. Germline V gives CDR1 LGHNA, CDR2 YSLEER. The CDR3 sequence is 13 residues long. CDR3 sequence (DNA): TGCGCCAGCAGCCAAGAAGCCACAGATACGCAGTATTTT. Translating it yields CASSQEATDTQYF.

The chain is built from TRBV6-5 and TRBJ2-1; D is unclear. V gave up 3 bases and J gave up 4 bases, with 13 bases separating them. The CDR3 consists of 15 residues. Germline assignment: CDR1 MNHEY and CDR2 SVGAGI. The CDR3 region has the DNA TGTGCCAGCAGTTATAGGACCTCAACTTACAATGAGCAGTTCTTC. This translates into CASSYRTSTYNEQFF.

This clonotype was counted a few times. The chain carries TRBV6-2 or TRBV6-3 and TRBJ2-5; perhaps TRBD2 as D (5 bases). CDR1 and CDR2 (germline): MNHEY, SVGEGT. There are 18 residues in the CDR3. Deletions cut 2 bases from V and 1 base from J, with 20 bases between. CDR3 DNA sequence: TGTGCCAGCAGTTACGGAAGTGATGTCAAGCGGAGCCAAGAGACCCAGTACTTC. It translates to CASSYGSDVKRSQETQYF.